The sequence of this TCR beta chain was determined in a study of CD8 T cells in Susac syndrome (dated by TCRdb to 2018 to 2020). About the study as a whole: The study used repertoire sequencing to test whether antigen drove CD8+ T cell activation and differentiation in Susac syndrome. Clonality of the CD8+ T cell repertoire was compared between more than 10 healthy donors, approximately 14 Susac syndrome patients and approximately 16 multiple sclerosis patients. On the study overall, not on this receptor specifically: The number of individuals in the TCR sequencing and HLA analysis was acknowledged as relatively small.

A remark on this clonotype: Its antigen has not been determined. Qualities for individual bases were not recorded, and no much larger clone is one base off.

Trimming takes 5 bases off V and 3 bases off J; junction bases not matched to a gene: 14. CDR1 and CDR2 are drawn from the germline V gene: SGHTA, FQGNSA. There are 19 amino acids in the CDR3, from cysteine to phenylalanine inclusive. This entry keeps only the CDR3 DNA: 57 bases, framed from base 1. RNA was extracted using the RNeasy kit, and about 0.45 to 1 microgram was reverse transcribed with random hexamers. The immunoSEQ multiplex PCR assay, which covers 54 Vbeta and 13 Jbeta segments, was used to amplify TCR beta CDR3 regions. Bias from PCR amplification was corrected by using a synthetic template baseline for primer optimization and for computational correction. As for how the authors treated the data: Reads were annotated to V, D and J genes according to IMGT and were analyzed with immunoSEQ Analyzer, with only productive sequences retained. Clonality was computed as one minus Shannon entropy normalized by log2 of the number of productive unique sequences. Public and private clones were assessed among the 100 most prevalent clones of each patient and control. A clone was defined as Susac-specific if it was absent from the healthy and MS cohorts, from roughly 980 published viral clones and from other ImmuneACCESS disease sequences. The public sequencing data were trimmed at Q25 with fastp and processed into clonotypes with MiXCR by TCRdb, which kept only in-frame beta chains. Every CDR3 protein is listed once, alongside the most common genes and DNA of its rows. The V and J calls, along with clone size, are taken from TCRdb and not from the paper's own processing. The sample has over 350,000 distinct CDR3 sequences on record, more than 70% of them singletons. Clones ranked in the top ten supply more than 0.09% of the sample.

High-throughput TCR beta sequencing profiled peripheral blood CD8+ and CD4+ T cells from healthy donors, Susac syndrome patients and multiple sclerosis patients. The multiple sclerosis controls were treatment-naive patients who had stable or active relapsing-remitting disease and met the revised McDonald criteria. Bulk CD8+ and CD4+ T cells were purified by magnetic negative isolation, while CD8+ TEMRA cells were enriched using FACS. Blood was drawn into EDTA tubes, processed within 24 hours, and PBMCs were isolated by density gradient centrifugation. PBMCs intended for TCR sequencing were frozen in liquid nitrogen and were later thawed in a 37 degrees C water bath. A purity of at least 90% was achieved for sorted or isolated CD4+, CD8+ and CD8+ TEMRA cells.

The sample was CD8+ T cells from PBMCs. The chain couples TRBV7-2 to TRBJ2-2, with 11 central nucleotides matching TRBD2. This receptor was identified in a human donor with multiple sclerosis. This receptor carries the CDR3 CASSPSPIAGGGDTGELFF. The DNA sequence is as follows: TGTGCCAGCAGCCCCTCTCCGATAGCGGGAGGGGGTGACACCGGGGAGCTGTTTTTT.